This entry lists 7 T cell receptor beta chains sequenced from one sample in a study of blood T cell repertoires in COVID-19. Repertoires were generated with immunoSEQ multiplex PCR, while TCRdb's copy carries only in-frame clones and drops some. Of 150,000 to 200,000 clones in the sample, about 88% were seen once. Sequencing input: peripheral blood. Receptors originate from a man between 65 and 85 years old with active or convalescent COVID-19.

The rearrangement joins TRBV5-1 to TRBJ1-6; TRBD1 might be the D (6 bases). V lost 7 bases to trimming and J lost 5 bases, with 19 bases between them. From germline, CDR1 is SGHRS and CDR2 YFSETQ. The CDR3 length is 16 residues. The CDR3 spells CASRPGLTGHNSPLHF. In DNA, the CDR3 is TGCGCCAGCCGCCCCGGGTTGACAGGCCATAATTCACCCCTCCACTTT. Drawing the rest from reference TRBV5-1 and TRBJ1-6, the complete variable domain is KAGVTQTPRYLIKTRGQQVTLSCSPISGHRSVSWYQQTPGQGLQFLFEYFSETQRNKGNFPGRFSGRQFSNSRSEMNVSTLELGDSALYLCASRPGLTGHNSPLHFGNGTRLTVT.

V gene TRBV24-1 combines with J gene TRBJ2-1; D is ambiguous. The V end was cut by 6 bases, the J end by 4 bases, with 9 bases between. The CDR3 sequence is 13 residues long. Germline CDR1 KGHDR, CDR2 SFDVKD. The CDR3 DNA reads TGTGCCACCAGTTCCCCCGGTTACAATGAGCAGTTCTTC. Protein: CATSSPGYNEQFF.

This clone came up once. The chain is built from TRBV5-1 and TRBJ1-1; possible D gene TRBD1, 6 bases. The CDR3 runs to 15 residues. The germline V gene has CDR1 SGHRS and CDR2 YFSETQ. The ends were cut back, 4 bases at V and 6 bases at J, with 19 bases in the middle. The CDR3 nucleotides are TGCGCCAGCAGCCCGGGTGGGGGCAGGGGATCTGAAGCTTTCTTT. The encoded protein is CASSPGGGRGSEAFF.

This rearrangement joins TRBV7-8 to TRBJ2-2, with 13 nucleotides matching TRBD2. V shed 6 bases and J 7 bases; nucleotides not matched to a gene: 8. CDR3 length: 16 amino acids. Germline V gene data show CDR1 as SGHVS and CDR2 as FQNEAQ. The CDR3 here is CASSTGTSGKIGELFF. The CDR3 nucleotides read TGTGCCAGCAGTACCGGGACTAGCGGGAAAATCGGGGAGCTGTTTTTT.

J is TRBJ2-3 and V is TRBV19, with TRBD2 matching over 11 bases. Per the germline V gene, CDR1 is LNHDA and CDR2 is SQIVND (reference sequence). The CDR3 covers 15 residues. With 7 bases clipped from V and 3 bases from J, the junction kept 6 bases outside the gene matches. The CDR3 reads CASTPSGRWTDTQYF. The CDR3 nucleotides read TGTGCCAGTACCCCTAGCGGGAGGTGGACAGATACGCAGTATTTT.

CDR3 residues: CAISESGNRGDEQYF. CDR3 DNA: TGTGCCATCAGTGAGTCGGGGAACAGGGGGGACGAGCAGTACTTC. V is TRBV10-3 and J is TRBJ2-7; TRBD1 agrees at 8 bases. Germline V lookup: CDR1 ENHRY, CDR2 SYGVKD. Trimming at V came to 0 bases and at J to 5 bases, leaving 6 bases not matched to a gene. The CDR3 runs 15 residues.

The CDR3 DNA sequence: TGCGCCAGCAGCTCGGACAACTCTGGGGCCAACGTCCTGACTTTC. This translates into CASSSDNSGANVLTF. This chain uses TRBV5-1 with TRBJ2-6, with D perhaps TRBD1 (5 bases). The V and J ends lost 3 bases and 0 bases respectively, with 7 bases between them. The germline CDR1 and CDR2 sequences are SGHRS and YFSETQ. The CDR3 sequence is 15 residues long. The full variable domain, in which reference TRBV5-1 and TRBJ2-6 provide the parts outside the CDR3, is KAGVTQTPRYLIKTRGQQVTLSCSPISGHRSVSWYQQTPGQGLQFLFEYFSETQRNKGNFPGRFSGRQFSNSRSEMNVSTLELGDSALYLCASSSDNSGANVLTFGAGSRLTVL.